The sequence of this TCR beta chain was determined in a study of shared clonotypes between healthy human individuals. The CDR3 covers 16 residues. Germline CDR1 SGHTS, CDR2 YDEGEE. Between the trimmed V and J ends, which lost 0 bases and 7 bases, there was a span of 20 bases. Libraries were prepared by immunoSEQ multiplex PCR; TCRdb keeps only in-frame clonotypes and omits some of them. The profile covers about 1 million clones, with 70% to 80% appearing a single time and over 1.3% taken by the ten largest. The sample taken for sequencing was memory CD4+ T cells sorted from blood. Documented subset: CD45RA-negative fraction. The TCR sequence derives from a man aged 18 to 29 in good health. The rearrangement uses TRBV5-8 and TRBJ2-7, with a possible D match to TRBD2 (5 bases). The CDR3 here is CASSLALRPTRLEQYF. The CDR3 region has the DNA TGTGCCAGCAGCTTGGCCCTTCGTCCTACTAGATTAGAGCAGTACTTC. The entire variable domain, with the rest obtained from reference TRBV5-8 and TRBJ2-7, is as follows: EAGVTQSPTHLIKTRGQQATLRCSPISGHTSVYWYQQALGLGLQFLLWYDEGEERNRGNFPPRFSGRQFPNYSSELNVNALELEDSALYLCASSLALRPTRLEQYFGPGTRLTVT.